These 12 T cell receptor beta chains originate from one sample sequenced in a study of T cells in narcolepsy. Generated by immunoSEQ multiplex PCR, the TCRdb table keeps only in-frame clones and is missing some. Of some 23,000 clones in the sample, just under 85% were seen once. Sequenced input: CD45RA- memory CD4+ T cells from PBMCs. Every receptor here comes from a human donor with narcolepsy.

This chain uses TRBV6-5 with TRBJ2-7; TRBD1 might be the D (5 bases). The germline V gene encodes CDR1 MNHEY and CDR2 SVGAGI. The CDR3 is 13 residues long. The ends were cut back, 2 bases at V and 3 bases at J, with 8 bases in the middle. In DNA form, the CDR3 reads TGTGCCAGCAGTTACCAGGGATACTACGAGCAGTACTTC. It yields the protein CASSYQGYYEQYF.

The gene calls are TRBV5-1 and TRBJ1-4; D is uncertain. V was shortened by 0 bases and J by 4 bases, with 7 bases between the two germline ends. Germline V CDR1 and CDR2: SGHRS, YFSETQ. This CDR3 spans 14 amino acids. This CDR3 is CASSLEPNNEKLFF. The DNA for the CDR3 is TGCGCCAGCAGCTTGGAACCGAATAATGAAAAACTGTTTTTT.

This clone was picked up a small number of times. The CDR3 reads CASSLRVEAKNIQYF. Written as DNA, the CDR3 is TGCGCCAGCAGCCTCCGGGTTGAAGCCAAAAACATTCAGTACTTC. This chain joins TRBV4-3 and TRBJ2-4; D not certain. The germline gives CDR1 LGHNA, CDR2 YSLEER. This CDR3 is built from 15 residues. V was pared by 4 bases and J by 0 bases, with 10 bases between.

The chain employs TRBV5-5 and TRBJ1-3; weak D call: TRBD1 (5 bases). V shed 2 bases and J shed 2 bases, with 8 bases lying between them. The V gene's germline CDR1 is SGHKS and CDR2 YYEKEE (reference sequence). The CDR3 loop spans 14 amino acids. The CDR3 is CASSLVGAGNTIYF. CDR3 DNA: TGTGCCAGCAGCTTAGTGGGGGCTGGAAACACCATATATTTT. Supplemented by reference TRBV5-5 and TRBJ1-3, the full variable domain reads DAGVTQSPTHLIKTRGQQVTLRCSPISGHKSVSWYQQVLGQGPQFIFQYYEKEERGRGNFPDRFSARQFPNYSSELNVNALLLGDSALYLCASSLVGAGNTIYFGEGSWLTVV.

The chain combines TRBV4-2 with TRBJ2-5; 12 nucleotides match TRBD2. The CDR3 has 15 amino acids. The germline V gene has CDR1 LGHNA and CDR2 YNFKEQ. V was clipped by 4 bases and J by 6 bases; unmatched bases: 6. CDR3 sequence: CASSPGLAGEKTQYF. The CDR3, as DNA: TGTGCCAGCAGCCCGGGACTAGCGGGTGAGAAGACCCAGTACTTC.

V gene TRBV9 combines with J gene TRBJ1-2; D is unresolved. Germline V gene lookup returns CDR1 SGDLS and CDR2 YYNGEE. With 2 bases removed from V and 6 bases from J, the gap between germline ends came to 14 bases. This CDR3 spans 14 amino acids. The CDR3 DNA is TGTGCCAGCAGCGTCCAATTTGCTTCGGATGGCTACACCTTC. Its translation: CASSVQFASDGYTF.

A single count supports this clone. The J gene is TRBJ2-7, the V gene TRBV25-1, with D unresolved. Germline V lookup: CDR1 MGHDK, CDR2 SYGVNS. The CDR3 sequence is 14 residues long. V was cut by 2 bases and J by 0 bases, with 8 bases left in between. The CDR3 nucleotides read TGTGCCAGCAGTGAAGGGGTCCCCTCCTACGAGCAGTACTTC. It codes for CASSEGVPSYEQYF.

This clone was seen only a few times. V and J are TRBV19 and TRBJ2-2; TRBD1 matches at 9 bases. The CDR3 length is 16 residues. With 6 bases clipped from V and 5 bases from J, the junction kept 10 bases outside the gene matches. In germline, CDR1 is LNHDA, CDR2 SQIVND (reference sequence). CDR3 DNA: TGTGCCAGTAGGCCCTGGGGACAGGGATGGACCGGGGAGCTGTTTTTT. Protein sequence: CASRPWGQGWTGELFF.

This chain uses TRBV25-1 with TRBJ2-5, with 12 positions matching TRBD1. V lost 6 bases and J lost 1; bases outside the gene matches: 3. CDR1 is MGHDK, CDR2 SYGVNS, per germline. The CDR3 totals 15 residues. The CDR3 is CASSLGQGAQETQYF. In nucleotides, the CDR3 is TGTGCCAGCAGCTTGGGACAGGGGGCCCAAGAGACCCAGTACTTC. Variable domain in full (rest from reference TRBV25-1 and TRBJ2-5): EADIYQTPRYLVIGTGKKITLECSQTMGHDKMYWYQQDPGMELHLIHYSYGVNSTEKGDLSSESTVSRIRTEHFPLTLESARPSHTSQYLCASSLGQGAQETQYFGPGTRLLVL.

This clone was picked up a small number of times. This sequence joins TRBV9 and TRBJ1-1; TRBD1 matches at 8 bases. This CDR3 has 15 amino acids. V dropped 5 bases and J dropped 0; count of bases not matched to a gene: 6. Germline assignment: CDR1 SGDLS and CDR2 YYNGEE. The CDR3 region is CASRKGQAMNTEAFF. The CDR3 nucleotides are TGTGCCAGCAGAAAGGGACAGGCCATGAACACTGAAGCTTTCTTT.

This clone was counted a few times. The CDR3 DNA reads TGTGCCAGCAGGTTTATAAGCCGGCGAACCGGGGAGCTGTTTTTT. Protein product: CASRFISRRTGELFF. The rearrangement uses TRBV11-2 and TRBJ2-2; D unclear. The CDR3 consists of 15 residues. Trimming removed 6 bases from V and 5 bases from J, with 16 bases in between. The germline V gene encodes CDR1 SGHAT and CDR2 FQNNGV. The whole variable domain, remainder taken from reference TRBV11-2 and TRBJ2-2, is EAGVAQSPRYKIIEKRQSVAFWCNPISGHATLYWYQQILGQGPKLLIQFQNNGVVDDSQLPKDRFSAERLKGVDSTLKIQPAKLEDSAVYLCASRFISRRTGELFFGEGSRLTVL.

Note on this clone: The CDR3 ends on some other residue instead of the conserved phenylalanine or tryptophan, so this is likely a read error. The genes are TRBV6-1 and TRBJ1-1, with 7 bases matching TRBD1. Germline V gene sequence: CDR1 MNHNS, CDR2 SASEGT. The CDR3 contains 16 residues. V gave up 1 base and J gave up 0 bases; unmatched junction bases: 5. CDR3 DNA: TGTGCCAGCAGTGAAGAGCCGGGACAGATGAACACTGAAGCTTTCTCT. Its translation: CASSEEPGQMNTEAFS.